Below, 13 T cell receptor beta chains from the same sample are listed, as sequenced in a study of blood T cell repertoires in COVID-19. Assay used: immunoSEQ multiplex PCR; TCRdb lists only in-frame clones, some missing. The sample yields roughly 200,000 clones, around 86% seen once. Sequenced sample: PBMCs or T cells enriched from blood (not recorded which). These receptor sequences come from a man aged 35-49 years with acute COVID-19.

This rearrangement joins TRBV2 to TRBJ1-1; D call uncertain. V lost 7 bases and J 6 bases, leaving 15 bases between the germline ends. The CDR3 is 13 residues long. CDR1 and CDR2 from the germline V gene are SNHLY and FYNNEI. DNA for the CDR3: TGTGCCAGCATCGGGAGATCCGGGGCTGAAGCTTTCTTT. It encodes CASIGRSGAEAFF.

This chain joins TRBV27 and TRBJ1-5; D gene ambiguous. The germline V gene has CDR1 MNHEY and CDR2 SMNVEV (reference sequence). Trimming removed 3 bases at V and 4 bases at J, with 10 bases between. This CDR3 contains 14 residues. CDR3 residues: CASSFMAGNQPQHF. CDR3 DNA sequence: TGTGCCAGCAGTTTCATGGCGGGTAATCAGCCCCAGCATTTT.

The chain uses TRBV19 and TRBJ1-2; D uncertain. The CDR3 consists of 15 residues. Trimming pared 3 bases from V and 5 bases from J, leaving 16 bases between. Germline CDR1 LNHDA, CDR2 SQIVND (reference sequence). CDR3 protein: CASSMGADRPYGYTF. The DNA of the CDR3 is TGTGCCAGTAGTATGGGAGCCGACCGTCCTTATGGCTACACCTTC.

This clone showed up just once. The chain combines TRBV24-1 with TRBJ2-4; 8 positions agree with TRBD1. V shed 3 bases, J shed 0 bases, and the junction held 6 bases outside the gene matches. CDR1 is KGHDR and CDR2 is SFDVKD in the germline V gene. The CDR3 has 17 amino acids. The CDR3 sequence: CATSDTGQGLAKNIQYF. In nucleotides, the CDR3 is TGTGCCACCAGTGATACCGGACAGGGCCTAGCCAAAAACATTCAGTACTTC.

The CDR3 DNA sequence: TGTGCCAGTAGTATATGGGGAGCTAACTATGGCTACACCTTC. Translating gives CASSIWGANYGYTF. The chain links TRBV19 to TRBJ1-2; D remains unclear. There are 14 residues in the CDR3. Trimming left V 2 bases short and J 0 bases short, with 7 bases between. The germline gives CDR1 LNHDA, CDR2 SQIVND (reference sequence).

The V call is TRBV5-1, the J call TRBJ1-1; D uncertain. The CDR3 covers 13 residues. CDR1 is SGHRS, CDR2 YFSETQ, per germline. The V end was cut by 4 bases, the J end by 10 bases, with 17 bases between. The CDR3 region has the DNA TGCGCCAGCAGCCCCCTGTGGGAGTCAGGAGCTTTCTTT. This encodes CASSPLWESGAFF.

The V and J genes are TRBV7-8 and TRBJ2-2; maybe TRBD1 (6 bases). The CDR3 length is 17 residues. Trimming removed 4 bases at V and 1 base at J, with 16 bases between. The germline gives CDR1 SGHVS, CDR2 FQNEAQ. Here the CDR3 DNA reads TGTGCCAGCAGCTCCTTCAGGGGCGTAGGGAACACCGGGGAGCTGTTTTTT. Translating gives CASSSFRGVGNTGELFF.

CDR3 nucleotide sequence: TGTGCCAGCAGCCTGGGGACTAGCGGCGAGACCCAGTACTTC. This sequence encodes CASSLGTSGETQYF. J is TRBJ2-5 and V is TRBV7-6; TRBD2 matches 11 bases. The CDR3 loop spans 14 amino acids. Trimming at V came to 5 bases and at J to 5 bases, leaving 4 bases not matched to a gene. CDR1 is SGHVS, CDR2 FNYEAQ, per germline.

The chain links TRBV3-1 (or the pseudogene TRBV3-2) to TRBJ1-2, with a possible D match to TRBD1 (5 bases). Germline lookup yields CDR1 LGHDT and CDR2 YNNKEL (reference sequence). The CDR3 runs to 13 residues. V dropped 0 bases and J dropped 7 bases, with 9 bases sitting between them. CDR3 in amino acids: CASSQDRDGGYTF. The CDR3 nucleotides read TGTGCCAGCAGCCAAGACAGGGATGGTGGCTACACCTTC.

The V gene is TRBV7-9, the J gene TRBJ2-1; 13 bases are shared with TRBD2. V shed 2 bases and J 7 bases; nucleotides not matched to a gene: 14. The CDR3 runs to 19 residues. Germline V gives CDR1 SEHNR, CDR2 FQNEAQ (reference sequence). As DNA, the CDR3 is TGTGCCAGCAGCTTAATTTTGGGCATAGGACTAGCGGGAGCGAATGAGCAGTTCTTC. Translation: CASSLILGIGLAGANEQFF.

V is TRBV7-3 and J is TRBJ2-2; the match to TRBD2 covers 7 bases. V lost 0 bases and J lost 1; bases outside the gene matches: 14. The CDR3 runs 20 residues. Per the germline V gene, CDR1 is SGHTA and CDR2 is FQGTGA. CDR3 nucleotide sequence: TGTGCCAGCAGCTTAACCGGTGGCCCAGCGGGATACCTGAACACCGGGGAGCTGTTTTTT. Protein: CASSLTGGPAGYLNTGELFF.

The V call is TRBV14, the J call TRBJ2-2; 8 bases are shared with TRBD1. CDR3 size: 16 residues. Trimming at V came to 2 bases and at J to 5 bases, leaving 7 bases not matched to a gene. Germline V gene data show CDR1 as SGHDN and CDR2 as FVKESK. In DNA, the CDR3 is TGTGCCAGCAGCCAAAACGTTAACAGGGGGACCGGGGAGCTGTTTTTT. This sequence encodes CASSQNVNRGTGELFF.

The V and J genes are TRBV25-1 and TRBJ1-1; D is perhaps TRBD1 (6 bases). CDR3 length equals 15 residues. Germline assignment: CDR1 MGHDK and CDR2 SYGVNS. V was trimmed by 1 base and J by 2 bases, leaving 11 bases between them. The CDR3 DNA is TGTGCCAGCAGTGAATCGGTACAGGGTAACACTGAAGCTTTCTTT. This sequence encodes CASSESVQGNTEAFF.